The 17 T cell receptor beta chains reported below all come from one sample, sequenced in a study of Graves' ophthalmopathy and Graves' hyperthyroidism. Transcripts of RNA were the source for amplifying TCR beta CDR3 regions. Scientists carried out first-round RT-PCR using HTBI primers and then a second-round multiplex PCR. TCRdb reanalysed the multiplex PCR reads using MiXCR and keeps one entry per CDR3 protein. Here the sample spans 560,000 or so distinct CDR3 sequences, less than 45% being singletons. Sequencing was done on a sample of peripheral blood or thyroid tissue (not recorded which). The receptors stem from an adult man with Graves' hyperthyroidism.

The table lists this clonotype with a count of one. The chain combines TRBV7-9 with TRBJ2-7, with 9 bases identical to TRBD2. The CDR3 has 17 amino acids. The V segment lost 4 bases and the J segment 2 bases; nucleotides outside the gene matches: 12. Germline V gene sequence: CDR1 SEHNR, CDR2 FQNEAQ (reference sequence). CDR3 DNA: TGTGCCAGCAGCTCTACCTCGGGACTAGCTGGGACCTACGAGCAGTACTTC. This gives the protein CASSSTSGLAGTYEQYF.

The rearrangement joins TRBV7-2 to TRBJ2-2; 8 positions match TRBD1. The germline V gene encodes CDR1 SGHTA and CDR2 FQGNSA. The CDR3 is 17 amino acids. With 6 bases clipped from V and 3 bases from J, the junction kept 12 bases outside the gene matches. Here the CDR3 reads CASRPGQGGLYTGELFF. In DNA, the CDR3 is TGTGCCAGCAGGCCTGGACAGGGCGGTCTGTACACCGGGGAGCTGTTTTTT.

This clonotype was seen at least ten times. The CDR3 sequence is CASPYEQYF. In nucleotides, the CDR3 is TGTGCCAGTCCCTACGAGCAGTACTTC. V and J are TRBV6-2 or TRBV6-3 and TRBJ2-7; no clear D gene. Deletions cut 9 bases from V and 2 bases from J, with 2 bases between. The CDR3 is made up of 9 amino acids. CDR1 and CDR2 from the germline V gene are MNHEY and SVGEGT.

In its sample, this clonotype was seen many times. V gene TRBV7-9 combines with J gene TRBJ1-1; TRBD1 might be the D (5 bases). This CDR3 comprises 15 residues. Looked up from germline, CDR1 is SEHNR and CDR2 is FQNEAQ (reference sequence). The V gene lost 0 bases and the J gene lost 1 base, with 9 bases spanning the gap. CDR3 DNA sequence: TGTGCCAGCAGCTTAGCGGGGGGGGGGAACACTGAAGCTTTCTTT. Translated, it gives CASSLAGGGNTEAFF.

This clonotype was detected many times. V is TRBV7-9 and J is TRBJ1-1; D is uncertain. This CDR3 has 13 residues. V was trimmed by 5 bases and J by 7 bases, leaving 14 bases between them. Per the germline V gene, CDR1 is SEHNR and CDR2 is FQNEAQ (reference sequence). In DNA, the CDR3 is TGTGCCAGCAGCATCAGCGGGGAACGTGAAGCTTTCTTT. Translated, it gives CASSISGEREAFF.

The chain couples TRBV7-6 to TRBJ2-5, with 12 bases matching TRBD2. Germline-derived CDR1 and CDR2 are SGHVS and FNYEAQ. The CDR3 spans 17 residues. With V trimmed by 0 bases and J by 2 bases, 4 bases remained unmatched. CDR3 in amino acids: CASSLAATSGGQETQYF. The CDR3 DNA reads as TGTGCCAGCAGCTTAGCGGCAACTAGCGGGGGGCAAGAGACCCAGTACTTC.

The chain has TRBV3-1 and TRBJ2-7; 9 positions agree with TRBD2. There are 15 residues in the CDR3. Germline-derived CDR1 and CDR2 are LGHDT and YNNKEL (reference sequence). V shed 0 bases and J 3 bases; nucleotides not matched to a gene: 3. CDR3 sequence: CASSQEGSGSYEQYF. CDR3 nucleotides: TGTGCCAGCAGCCAAGAAGGTAGCGGGAGCTACGAGCAGTACTTC.

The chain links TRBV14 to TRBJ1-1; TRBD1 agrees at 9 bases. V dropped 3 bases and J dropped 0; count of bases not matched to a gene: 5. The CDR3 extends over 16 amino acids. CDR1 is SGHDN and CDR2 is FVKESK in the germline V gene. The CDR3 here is CASSQGQGFMNTEAFF. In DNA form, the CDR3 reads TGTGCCAGCAGCCAGGGACAGGGATTCATGAACACTGAAGCTTTCTTT. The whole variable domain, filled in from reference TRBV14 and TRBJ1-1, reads EAGVTQFPSHSVIEKGQTVTLRCDPISGHDNLYWYRRVMGKEIKFLLHFVKESKQDESGMPNNRFLAERTGGTYSTLKVQPAELEDSGVYFCASSQGQGFMNTEAFFGQGTRLTVV.

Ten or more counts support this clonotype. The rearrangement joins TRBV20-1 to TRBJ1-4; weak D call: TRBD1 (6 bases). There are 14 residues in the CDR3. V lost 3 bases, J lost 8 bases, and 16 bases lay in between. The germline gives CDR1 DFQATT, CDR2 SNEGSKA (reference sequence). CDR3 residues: CSARDLDRTEKLFF. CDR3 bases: TGCAGTGCTAGGGACCTTGACAGGACCGAAAAACTGTTTTTT.

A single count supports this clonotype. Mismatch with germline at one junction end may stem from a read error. The DNA of the CDR3 is TGTGCCAGCAGCTTAGGGGTCGATCAGCCCCATCATTTT. Amino acid sequence: CASSLGVDQPHHF. This chain connects TRBV7-2 to TRBJ1-5, with D unresolved. This CDR3 spans 13 amino acids. Germline V gene data show CDR1 as SGHTA and CDR2 as FQGNSA.

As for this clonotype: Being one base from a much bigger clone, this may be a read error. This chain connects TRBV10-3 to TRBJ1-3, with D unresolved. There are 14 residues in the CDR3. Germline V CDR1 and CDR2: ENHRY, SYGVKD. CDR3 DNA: TGTACCACCACAATCAAGAGCTCTGGAAACACCATATATTTT. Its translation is CTTTIKSSGNTIYF.

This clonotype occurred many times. CDR3 sequence: CASSLARGGNEAFF. The CDR3 coding sequence is TGTGCCAGCAGCTTAGCGCGCGGGGGCAATGAAGCTTTCTTT. The V and J genes are TRBV11-1 and TRBJ1-1; tentatively, D is TRBD1 (6 bases). The CDR3 spans 14 residues. CDR1 SGHAT and CDR2 FQDESV come from the germline V gene (reference sequence). V was clipped by 0 bases and J by 7 bases, with 12 bases between them.

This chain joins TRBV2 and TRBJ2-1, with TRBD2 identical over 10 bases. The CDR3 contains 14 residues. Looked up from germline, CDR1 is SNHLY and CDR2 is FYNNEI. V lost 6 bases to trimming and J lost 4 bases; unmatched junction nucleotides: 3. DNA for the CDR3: TGTGCCAGCAGCCAGGGACTAGCGTACAATGAGCAGTTCTTC. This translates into CASSQGLAYNEQFF.

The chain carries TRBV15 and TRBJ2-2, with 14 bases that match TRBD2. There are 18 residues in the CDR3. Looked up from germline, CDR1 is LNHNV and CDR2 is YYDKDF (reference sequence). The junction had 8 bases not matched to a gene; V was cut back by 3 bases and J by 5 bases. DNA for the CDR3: TGTGCCACCAGCAGCGCCCTGGGACTAGCGGGAGTGACCGGGGAGCTGTTTTTT. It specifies CATSSALGLAGVTGELFF.

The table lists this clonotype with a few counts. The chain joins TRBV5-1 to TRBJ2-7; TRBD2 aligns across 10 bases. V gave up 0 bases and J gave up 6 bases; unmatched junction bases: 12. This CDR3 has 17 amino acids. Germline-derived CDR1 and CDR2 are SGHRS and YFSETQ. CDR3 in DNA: TGCGCCAGCAGCTTGGCTGTCTCGGGACTAGCGTGGAGCGAGCAGTACTTC. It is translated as CASSLAVSGLAWSEQYF.

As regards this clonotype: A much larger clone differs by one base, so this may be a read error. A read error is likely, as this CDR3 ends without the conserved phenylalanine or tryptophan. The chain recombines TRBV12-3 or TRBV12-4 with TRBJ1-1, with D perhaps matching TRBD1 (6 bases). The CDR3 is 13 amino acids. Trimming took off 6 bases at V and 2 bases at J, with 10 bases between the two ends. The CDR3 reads CASRQGGNTEAFS. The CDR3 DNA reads TGTGCCAGCAGACAGGGTGGCAACACTGAAGCTTTCTCT.

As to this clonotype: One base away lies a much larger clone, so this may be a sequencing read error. CDR3 nucleotide sequence: TGTGCCAGCAGAAACCACGGGAAGTGTGGCTACACCTTC. Translation gives CASRNHGKCGYTF. The chain combines TRBV2 with TRBJ1-2; D gene unclear. Germline CDR1 and CDR2: SNHLY and FYNNEI. Trimming took off 6 bases at V and 7 bases at J, with 15 bases between the two ends. The CDR3 length is 13 residues. The whole variable domain, filled in from reference TRBV2 and TRBJ1-2, reads EPEVTQTPSHQVTQMGQEVILRCVPISNHLYFYWYRQILGQKVEFLVSFYNNEISEKSEIFDDQFSVERPDGSNFTLKIRSTKLEDSAMYFCASRNHGKCGYTFGSGTRLTVV.